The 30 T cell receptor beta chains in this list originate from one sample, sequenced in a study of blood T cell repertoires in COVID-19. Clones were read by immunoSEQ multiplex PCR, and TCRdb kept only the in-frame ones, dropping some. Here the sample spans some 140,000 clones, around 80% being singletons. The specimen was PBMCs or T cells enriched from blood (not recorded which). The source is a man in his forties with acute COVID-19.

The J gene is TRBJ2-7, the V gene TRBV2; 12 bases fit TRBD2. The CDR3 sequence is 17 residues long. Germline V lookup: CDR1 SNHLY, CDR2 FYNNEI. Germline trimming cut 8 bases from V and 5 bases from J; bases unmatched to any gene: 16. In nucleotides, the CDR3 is TGTGCCAGCGAGTGGGTCGGGCTAGCGGGAGGGAGGGACGAGCAGTACTTC. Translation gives CASEWVGLAGGRDEQYF.

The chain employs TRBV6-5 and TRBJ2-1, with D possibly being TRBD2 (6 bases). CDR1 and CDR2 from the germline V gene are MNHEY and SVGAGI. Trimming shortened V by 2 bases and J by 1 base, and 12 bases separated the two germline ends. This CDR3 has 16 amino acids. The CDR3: CASSYGGPRSYNEQFF. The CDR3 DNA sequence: TGTGCCAGCAGTTACGGAGGGCCAAGGTCCTACAATGAGCAGTTCTTC.

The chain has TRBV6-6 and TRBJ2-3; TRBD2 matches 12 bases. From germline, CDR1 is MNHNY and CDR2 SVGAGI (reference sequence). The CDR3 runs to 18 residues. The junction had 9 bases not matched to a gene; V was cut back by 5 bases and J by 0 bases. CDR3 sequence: CASSQPGLAGPSTDTQYF. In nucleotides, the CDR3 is TGTGCCAGCAGTCAACCGGGACTAGCGGGCCCTAGCACAGATACGCAGTATTTT.

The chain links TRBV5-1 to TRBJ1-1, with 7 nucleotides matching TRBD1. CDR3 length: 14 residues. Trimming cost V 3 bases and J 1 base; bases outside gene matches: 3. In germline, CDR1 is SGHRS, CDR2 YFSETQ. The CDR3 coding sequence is TGCGCCAGCAGCTCCGGGACAGCGAACACTGAAGCTTTCTTT. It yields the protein CASSSGTANTEAFF.

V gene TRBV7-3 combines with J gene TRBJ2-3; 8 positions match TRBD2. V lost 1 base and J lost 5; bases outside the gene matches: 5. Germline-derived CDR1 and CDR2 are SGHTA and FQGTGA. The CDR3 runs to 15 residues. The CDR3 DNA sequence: TGTGCCAGCAGCTTAAACGGGGGGGCAGGAGATACGCAGTATTTT. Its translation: CASSLNGGAGDTQYF.

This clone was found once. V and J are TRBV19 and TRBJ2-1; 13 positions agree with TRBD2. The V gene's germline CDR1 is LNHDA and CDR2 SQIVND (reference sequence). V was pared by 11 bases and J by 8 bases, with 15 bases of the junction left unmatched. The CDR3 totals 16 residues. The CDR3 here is CAGPNRTSGSGDEQFF. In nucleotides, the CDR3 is TGTGCCGGACCAAACAGGACTAGCGGGAGTGGGGATGAGCAGTTCTTC.

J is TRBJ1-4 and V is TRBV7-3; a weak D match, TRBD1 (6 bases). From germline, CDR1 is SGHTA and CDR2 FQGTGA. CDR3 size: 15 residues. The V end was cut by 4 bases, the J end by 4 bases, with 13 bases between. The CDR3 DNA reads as TGTGCCAGCAGCTACCAACAACAGGGTAATGAAAAACTGTTTTTT. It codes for CASSYQQQGNEKLFF.

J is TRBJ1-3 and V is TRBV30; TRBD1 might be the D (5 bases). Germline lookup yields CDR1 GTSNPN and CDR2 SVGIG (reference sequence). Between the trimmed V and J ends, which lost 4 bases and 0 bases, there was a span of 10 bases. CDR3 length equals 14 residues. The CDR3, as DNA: TGTGCCTGGAACCAGGGCGGCTCTGGAAACACCATATATTTT. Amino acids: CAWNQGGSGNTIYF.

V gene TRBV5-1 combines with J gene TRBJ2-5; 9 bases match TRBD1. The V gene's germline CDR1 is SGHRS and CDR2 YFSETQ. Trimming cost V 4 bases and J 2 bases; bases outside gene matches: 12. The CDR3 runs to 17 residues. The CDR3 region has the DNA TGCGCCAGCAGCCTCTTCACAGGGGGCGCGAGGCAAGAGACCCAGTACTTC. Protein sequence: CASSLFTGGARQETQYF.

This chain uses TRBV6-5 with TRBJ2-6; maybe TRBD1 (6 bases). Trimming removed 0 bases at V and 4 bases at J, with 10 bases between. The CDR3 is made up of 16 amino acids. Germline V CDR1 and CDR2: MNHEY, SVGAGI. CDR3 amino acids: CASSYSGQIGANVLTF. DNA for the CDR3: TGTGCCAGCAGTTACTCCGGACAGATAGGGGCCAACGTCCTGACTTTC.

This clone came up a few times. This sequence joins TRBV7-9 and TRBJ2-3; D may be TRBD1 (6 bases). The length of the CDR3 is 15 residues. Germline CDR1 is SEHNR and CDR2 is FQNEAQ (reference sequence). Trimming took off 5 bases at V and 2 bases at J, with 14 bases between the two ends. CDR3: CASSQGLGVTDTQYF. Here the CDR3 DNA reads TGTGCCAGCAGCCAGGGGCTCGGAGTCACAGATACGCAGTATTTT.

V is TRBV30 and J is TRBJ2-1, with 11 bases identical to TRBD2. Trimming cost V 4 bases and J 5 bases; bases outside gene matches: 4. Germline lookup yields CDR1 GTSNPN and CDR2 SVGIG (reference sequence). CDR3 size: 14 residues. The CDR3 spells CAWKRTSGHNEQFF. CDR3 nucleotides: TGTGCCTGGAAGAGGACTAGCGGGCACAATGAGCAGTTCTTC.

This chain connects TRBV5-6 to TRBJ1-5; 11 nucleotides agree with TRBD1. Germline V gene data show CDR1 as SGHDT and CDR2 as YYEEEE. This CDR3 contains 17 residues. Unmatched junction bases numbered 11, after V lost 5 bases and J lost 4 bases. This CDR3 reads CASRNKGGQGANQPQHF. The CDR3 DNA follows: TGTGCCAGCAGGAATAAGGGCGGACAGGGGGCAAATCAGCCCCAGCATTTT.

CDR3 in amino acids: CASSHRGSNEKLFF. DNA for the CDR3: TGTGCCAGCAGTCACAGGGGATCTAATGAAAAACTGTTTTTT. The chain links TRBV6-5 to TRBJ1-4, with 7 bases lining up with TRBD1. Germline values: CDR1 MNHEY, CDR2 SVGAGI. There are 14 residues in the CDR3. V was clipped by 5 bases and J by 3 bases; unmatched bases: 3.

As DNA, the CDR3 is TGCGCCAGCAGCTTGGGGACTAGCGGGAGCAACGAGCAGTTCTTC. Translating it yields CASSLGTSGSNEQFF. The chain has TRBV5-1 and TRBJ2-1, with 13 positions matching TRBD2. The V gene end was trimmed by 0 bases and the J gene end by 10 bases; junction bases not matched to a gene: 4. CDR1 is SGHRS and CDR2 is YFSETQ in the germline V gene. This CDR3 spans 15 amino acids.

The CDR3 spells CASRDSGTDTQYF. The CDR3 coding sequence is TGTGCCAGCAGAGATAGCGGCACAGATACGCAGTATTTT. This rearrangement joins TRBV28 to TRBJ2-3; the D gene is possibly TRBD2 (5 bases). This CDR3 has 13 amino acids. CDR1 and CDR2 (germline): MDHEN, SYDVKM. Trimming stripped 6 bases from V and 1 base from J, with 8 bases between.

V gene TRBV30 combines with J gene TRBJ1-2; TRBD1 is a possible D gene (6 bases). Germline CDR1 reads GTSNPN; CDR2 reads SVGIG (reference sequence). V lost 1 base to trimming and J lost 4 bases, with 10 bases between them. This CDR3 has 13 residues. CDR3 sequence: CAWSAGTIYGYTF. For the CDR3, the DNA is TGTGCCTGGAGTGCCGGGACAATCTATGGCTACACCTTC.

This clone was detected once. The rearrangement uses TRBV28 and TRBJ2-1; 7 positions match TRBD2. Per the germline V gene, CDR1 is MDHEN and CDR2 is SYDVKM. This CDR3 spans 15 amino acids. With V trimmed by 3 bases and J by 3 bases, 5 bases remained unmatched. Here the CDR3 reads CASSFRAGVYNEQFF. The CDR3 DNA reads TGTGCCAGCAGTTTTAGGGCGGGAGTCTACAATGAGCAGTTCTTC.

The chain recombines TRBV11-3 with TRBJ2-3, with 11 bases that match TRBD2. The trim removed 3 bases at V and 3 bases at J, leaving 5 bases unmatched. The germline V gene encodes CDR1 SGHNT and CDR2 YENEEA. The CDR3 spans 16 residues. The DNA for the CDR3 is TGTGCCAGCAGCTTCCGTAGCGGGAGGGCAACAGATACGCAGTATTTT. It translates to CASSFRSGRATDTQYF.

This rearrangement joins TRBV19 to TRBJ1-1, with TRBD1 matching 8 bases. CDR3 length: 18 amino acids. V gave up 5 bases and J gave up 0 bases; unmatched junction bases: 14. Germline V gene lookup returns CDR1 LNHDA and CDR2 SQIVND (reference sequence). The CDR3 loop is CASSPPILTGAVNTEAFF. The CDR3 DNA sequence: TGTGCCAGTAGTCCTCCAATCCTGACAGGGGCTGTGAACACTGAAGCTTTCTTT.

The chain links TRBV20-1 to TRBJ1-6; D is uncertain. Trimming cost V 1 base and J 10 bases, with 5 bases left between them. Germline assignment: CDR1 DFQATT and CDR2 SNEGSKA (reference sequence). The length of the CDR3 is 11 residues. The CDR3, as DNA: TGCAGTGCTAGAGCAGGATCACCCCTCCACTTT. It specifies CSARAGSPLHF.

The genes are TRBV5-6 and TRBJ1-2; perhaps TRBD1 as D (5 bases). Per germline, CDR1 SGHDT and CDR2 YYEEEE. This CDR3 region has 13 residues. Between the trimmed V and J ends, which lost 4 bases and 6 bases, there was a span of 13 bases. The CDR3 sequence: CASSPVGGNGYTF. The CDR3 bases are TGTGCCAGCAGCCCGGTCGGGGGAAATGGCTACACCTTC.

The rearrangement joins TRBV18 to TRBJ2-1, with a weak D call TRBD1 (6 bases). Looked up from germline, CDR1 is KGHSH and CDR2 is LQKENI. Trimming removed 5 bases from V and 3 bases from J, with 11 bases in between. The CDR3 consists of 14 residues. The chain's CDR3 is CASSIQGGYNEQFF. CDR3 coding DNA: TGTGCCAGCTCAATACAGGGTGGCTACAATGAGCAGTTCTTC. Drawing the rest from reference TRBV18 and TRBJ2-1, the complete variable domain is NAGVMQNPRHLVRRRGQEARLRCSPMKGHSHVYWYRQLPEEGLKFMVYLQKENIIDESGMPKERFSAEFPKEGPSILRIQQVVRGDSAAYFCASSIQGGYNEQFFGPGTRLTVL.

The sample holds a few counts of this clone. This CDR3 reads CASSSTGDNSPLHF. The CDR3 DNA reads TGTGCCAGCAGCTCGACAGGCGATAATTCACCCCTCCACTTT. The J gene is TRBJ1-6, the V gene TRBV7-3; D is possibly TRBD1 (6 bases). This CDR3 has 14 amino acids. The V gene lost 4 bases and the J gene lost 5 bases, with 9 bases spanning the gap. The germline gives CDR1 SGHTA, CDR2 FQGTGA.

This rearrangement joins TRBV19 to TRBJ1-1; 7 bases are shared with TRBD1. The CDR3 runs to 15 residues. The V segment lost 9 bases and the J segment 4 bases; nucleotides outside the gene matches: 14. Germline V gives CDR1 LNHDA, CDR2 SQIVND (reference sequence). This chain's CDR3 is CASTKGGRGGTEAFF. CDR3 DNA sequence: TGTGCCAGCACAAAAGGGGGCAGAGGAGGCACTGAAGCTTTCTTT.

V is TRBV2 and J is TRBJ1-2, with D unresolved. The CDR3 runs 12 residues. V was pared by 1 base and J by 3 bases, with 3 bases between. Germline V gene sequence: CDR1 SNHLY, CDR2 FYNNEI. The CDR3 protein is CASSEGDYGYTF. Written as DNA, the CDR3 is TGTGCCAGCAGTGAAGGAGACTATGGCTACACCTTC.

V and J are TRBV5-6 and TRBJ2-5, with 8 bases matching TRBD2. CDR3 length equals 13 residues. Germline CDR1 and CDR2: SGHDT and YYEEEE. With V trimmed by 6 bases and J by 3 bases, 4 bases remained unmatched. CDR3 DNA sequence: TGTGCCAGCACTTTGCGGGGGGAAGAGACCCAGTACTTC. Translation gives CASTLRGEETQYF.

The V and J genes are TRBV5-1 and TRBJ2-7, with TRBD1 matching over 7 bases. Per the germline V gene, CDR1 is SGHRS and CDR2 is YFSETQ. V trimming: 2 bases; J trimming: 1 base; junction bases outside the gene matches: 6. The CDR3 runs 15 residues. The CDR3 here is CASSFGQEPSYEQYF. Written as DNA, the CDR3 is TGCGCCAGCAGCTTTGGACAGGAACCTTCCTACGAGCAGTACTTC.

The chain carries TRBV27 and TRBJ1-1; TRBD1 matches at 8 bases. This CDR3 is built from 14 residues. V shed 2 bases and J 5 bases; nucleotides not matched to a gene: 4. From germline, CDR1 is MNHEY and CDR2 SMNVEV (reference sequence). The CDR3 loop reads CASSLTGGRTEAFF. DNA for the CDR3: TGTGCCAGCAGTTTAACAGGGGGACGGACTGAAGCTTTCTTT.

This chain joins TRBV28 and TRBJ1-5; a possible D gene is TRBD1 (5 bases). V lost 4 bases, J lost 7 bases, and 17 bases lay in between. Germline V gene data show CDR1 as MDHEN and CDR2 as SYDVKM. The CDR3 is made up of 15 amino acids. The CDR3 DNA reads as TGTGCCAGCAGTTCCCCCCAAGGGGCAGGACAGCCCCAGCATTTT. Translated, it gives CASSSPQGAGQPQHF.